The 17 T cell receptor beta chains listed next were all sequenced from one sample in a study of T cells in Graves' hyperthyroidism and ophthalmopathy (dated by TCRdb to between 2017 and 2020). The library was generated by multiplex PCR. The instrument given in TCRdb is Illumina HiSeq 2000. Amplification of TCR beta CDR3 regions was carried out from RNA transcripts. The TCR CDR3 was subjected to a first round of RT-PCR using the HTBI primer set and the Qiagen OneStep RT-PCR kit. TCRdb handled the public reads itself, with Q25 trimming in fastp and clone calling in MiXCR, and kept productive beta chains. Rows are unified per CDR3 protein, each entry keeping the most common DNA and genes. A total of approximately 590,000 distinct CDR3 sequences appear in this sample, approximately 14% of them only once. In total, the top ten clones hold approximately 7.4% of the sample. The sequencing input was blood. These receptors were taken from a woman in her twenties or thirties with Graves' hyperthyroidism.

This rearrangement joins TRBV7-2 to TRBJ2-3; 10 bases match TRBD2. Trimming removed 5 bases from V and 3 bases from J; junction bases left unmatched: 17. The length of the CDR3 is 19 residues. Germline V gene sequence: CDR1 SGHTA, CDR2 FQGNSA. CDR3 region: CASSDQRGRASGRTDTQYF. CDR3 nucleotides: TGTGCCAGCAGCGACCAGAGGGGTCGGGCTAGCGGGAGAACAGATACGCAGTATTTT.

The chain carries TRBV10-3 and TRBJ1-1, with 7 bases that match TRBD1. Germline V gene data show CDR1 as ENHRY and CDR2 as SYGVKD. The V segment lost 9 bases and the J segment 2 bases; nucleotides outside the gene matches: 3. The CDR3 extends over 12 amino acids. This CDR3 reads CAIGTANTEAFF. The CDR3, as DNA: TGTGCCATTGGGACAGCAAACACTGAAGCTTTCTTT.

Concerning this clonotype: A much larger clone is a single base away; this may be a read error. This rearrangement joins TRBV2 to TRBJ2-1; 10 positions match TRBD2. Germline-derived CDR1 and CDR2 are SNHLY and FYNNEI. V trimming: 4 bases; J trimming: 9 bases; junction bases outside the gene matches: 9. This CDR3 contains 15 residues. DNA for the CDR3: TGTGCCAGCAGTGTTTTAGCGGGAGGTCACAGTGAGCAGTTCTTC. This translates into CASSVLAGGHSEQFF.

The rearrangement joins TRBV6-5 to TRBJ1-6, with 7 bases that match TRBD1. V lost 4 bases to trimming and J lost 7 bases; unmatched junction nucleotides: 7. Germline V gene lookup returns CDR1 MNHEY and CDR2 SVGAGI. The CDR3 consists of 15 residues. The CDR3 spells CASSWDTGENSPLHF. In DNA, the CDR3 is TGTGCCAGCAGTTGGGATACAGGGGAAAATTCACCCCTCCACTTT.

The chain recombines TRBV6-1 with TRBJ2-2; 7 nucleotides agree with TRBD2. In germline, CDR1 is MNHNS, CDR2 SASEGT. The V and J ends lost 9 bases and 3 bases, in that order; junction bases with no gene match: 13. The CDR3 loop spans 16 amino acids. CDR3 loop: CASSNTTGRYTGELFF. Written as DNA, the CDR3 is TGTGCCAGTTCAAATACAACCGGGAGGTACACCGGGGAGCTGTTTTTT.

This clonotype was seen ten or more times. This chain uses TRBV2 with TRBJ2-1; D gene unclear. From germline, CDR1 is SNHLY and CDR2 FYNNEI. Trimming left V 1 base short and J 6 bases short, with 7 bases between. The CDR3 covers 13 residues. The CDR3 DNA reads as TGTGCCAGCAGTGAAGTCGACGTCAATGAGCAGTTCTTC. The encoded protein is CASSEVDVNEQFF.

The chain uses TRBV20-1 and TRBJ1-2; D not certain. This CDR3 has 14 residues. V was pared by 0 bases and J by 0 bases, with 8 bases between. CDR1 and CDR2 (germline): DFQATT, SNEGSKA (reference sequence). The CDR3 nucleotides are TGCAGTGCTAGAGATGGGCGTTCTAACTATGGCTACACCTTC. Its translation is CSARDGRSNYGYTF.

The chain carries TRBV25-1 and TRBJ2-5, with 7 bases identical to TRBD1. The CDR3 spans 18 residues. Germline CDR1 and CDR2: MGHDK and SYGVNS. Unmatched junction bases numbered 14, after V lost 4 bases and J lost 0 bases. The CDR3 nucleotides are TGTGCCAGCAGTGGCTCCGGGACAGAAAGGGACAACCAAGAGACCCAGTACTTC. This sequence encodes CASSGSGTERDNQETQYF.

In nucleotides, the CDR3 is TGTGCCAGCAGCGCCACTATTCCGACAGGGGTCTATGGCTACACCTTC. Residues: CASSATIPTGVYGYTF. The J gene is TRBJ1-2, the V gene TRBV7-2, with 8 bases identical to TRBD1. Germline V gene sequence: CDR1 SGHTA, CDR2 FQGNSA. Trimming took 5 bases from V and 4 from J; bases not matched to a gene: 12. There are 16 residues in the CDR3.

This clonotype occurred many times. The gene calls are TRBV18 and TRBJ1-4, with D uncertain. Trimming took off 0 bases at V and 13 bases at J, with 15 bases between the two ends. Looked up from germline, CDR1 is KGHSH and CDR2 is LQKENI. CDR3 length equals 14 residues. The CDR3 DNA is TGTGCCAGCTCACCACCCGGGCACCGCCATTCACTGTTTTTT. This gives the protein CASSPPGHRHSLFF.

This clonotype occurred many times. This chain uses TRBV12-3 or TRBV12-4 with TRBJ2-3; 14 bases agree with TRBD2. CDR3 length equals 15 residues. J was trimmed by 8 bases and V by 6 bases; bases with no gene match: 7. The CDR3: CASSETSGRAGTQYF. The CDR3, as DNA: TGTGCCAGCAGCGAGACTAGCGGGAGGGCTGGTACGCAGTATTTT.

The gene calls are TRBV15 and TRBJ2-1, with D perhaps TRBD2 (5 bases). This CDR3 is built from 16 residues. Germline CDR1 is LNHNV and CDR2 is YYDKDF (reference sequence). Between the trimmed V and J ends, which lost 1 base and 6 bases, there was a span of 16 bases. This CDR3 reads CATSRGTGMGSNEQFF. The CDR3 bases are TGTGCCACCAGCAGAGGGACTGGAATGGGTAGCAATGAGCAGTTCTTC.

The sample holds many counts of this clonotype. This chain uses TRBV7-9 with TRBJ2-3, with 8 bases that match TRBD2. The V segment lost 5 bases and the J segment 0 bases; nucleotides outside the gene matches: 7. The V gene's germline CDR1 is SEHNR and CDR2 FQNEAQ (reference sequence). The CDR3 has 16 amino acids. The CDR3: CASSKVPSGSTDTQYF. Written as DNA, the CDR3 is TGTGCCAGCAGCAAAGTCCCTAGCGGGAGCACAGATACGCAGTATTTT.

This chain joins TRBV15 and TRBJ2-3; 8 bases are a match to TRBD1. The V gene end was trimmed by 0 bases and the J gene end by 0 bases; junction bases not matched to a gene: 8. The CDR3 spans 18 residues. Germline V gene data show CDR1 as LNHNV and CDR2 as YYDKDF (reference sequence). The CDR3 loop is CATSRDPPTGESTDTQYF. The CDR3 coding sequence is TGTGCCACCAGCAGAGATCCTCCGACAGGGGAAAGCACAGATACGCAGTATTTT.

This clonotype came up many times. V is TRBV20-1 and J is TRBJ2-1; 10 nucleotides line up with TRBD2. Germline V lookup: CDR1 DFQATT, CDR2 SNEGSKA (reference sequence). CDR3 length equals 14 residues. The ends lost 4 bases at V and 4 bases at J; junction bases unmatched: 4. Written as DNA, the CDR3 is TGCAGTGCTAAAACTAGCGGGATATACAATGAGCAGTTCTTC. As protein: CSAKTSGIYNEQFF.

The rearrangement links TRBV10-3 to TRBJ1-1; tentatively, D is TRBD1 (6 bases). This CDR3 has 11 residues. Germline CDR1 and CDR2: ENHRY and SYGVKD. V shed 5 bases and J shed 8 bases, with 9 bases lying between them. This CDR3 is CAISPGAEAFF. CDR3 coding DNA: TGTGCCATCAGTCCGGGGGCAGAAGCTTTCTTT.

This clonotype was observed a few times. It may be a read error: a sequence one base away is much more abundant. This CDR3 fails to terminate in the conserved phenylalanine or tryptophan, so it likely reflects a read error. For the CDR3, the DNA is TGCGCCAGCAGCTTAGGACAGGCCACTGAAGCTTTCCTT. Protein sequence: CASSLGQATEAFL. The rearrangement joins TRBV5-1 to TRBJ1-1; TRBD1 agrees at 7 bases. Germline V gene sequence: CDR1 SGHRS, CDR2 YFSETQ. V lost 2 bases and J lost 4; bases outside the gene matches: 2. The CDR3 consists of 13 residues.